Listed here are 22 T cell receptor beta chains from one sample, sequenced in a study of blood T cells in healthy people across ages (dated by TCRdb to about 2015). The library was prepared using 5' RACE. Sequencer: Illumina HiSeq 2500. A second about 7 to 11 cycle PCR used a sample-barcoded 5' primer and a J-beta primer mix. TCRdb applied fastp at Q25 and MiXCR to the public reads, then kept only in-frame beta chains. Each record represents a unique CDR3 protein, reported with the most common genes and DNA among its rows. The sample contains approximately 1,000,000 distinct CDR3 sequences, around 43% of them found a single time. Of the sample, 15% to 20% falls within the top ten clones. Sequencing input: blood. The receptors stem from a woman aged 60-75 years in good health.

J is TRBJ2-5 and V is TRBV6-5; 12 bases align to TRBD1. V lost 0 bases, J lost 9 bases, and 14 bases stayed unmatched. CDR1 MNHEY and CDR2 SVGAGI come from the germline V gene. The CDR3 consists of 18 residues. The CDR3 region has the DNA TGTGCCAGCAGTTACTCCCCTGGGACAGGGGGCTTTTTTGAGGCCCAGTACTTC. Encoded protein: CASSYSPGTGGFFEAQYF.

V and J are TRBV11-2 and TRBJ2-2; 8 positions agree with TRBD1. The junction had 7 bases not matched to a gene; V was cut back by 5 bases and J by 5 bases. This CDR3 is built from 15 residues. Germline CDR1 reads SGHAT; CDR2 reads FQNNGV. In DNA, the CDR3 is TGTGCCAGCAGCACTCCAGGGGGCCTAACCGGGGAGCTGTTTTTT. Protein sequence: CASSTPGGLTGELFF.

The chain recombines TRBV29-1 with TRBJ2-4; 8 positions agree with TRBD1. V gave up 6 bases and J gave up 13 bases; unmatched junction bases: 14. Germline-derived CDR1 and CDR2 are SQVTM and ANQGSEA. The CDR3 covers 13 residues. This CDR3 reads CSVGGDRGGEQYF. The CDR3 nucleotides are TGCAGCGTCGGGGGAGACAGGGGTGGGGAGCAGTACTTC.

This clonotype was observed a few times. V is TRBV27 and J is TRBJ1-5; D is unclear. Germline values: CDR1 MNHEY, CDR2 SMNVEV (reference sequence). The CDR3 totals 13 residues. Trimming took off 4 bases at V and 3 bases at J, with 7 bases between the two ends. In nucleotides, the CDR3 is TGTGCCAGCAGTTCCGGAGTCAATCAGCCCCAGCATTTT. Residues: CASSSGVNQPQHF.

This sequence joins TRBV27 and TRBJ1-1; 9 bases match TRBD1. Trimming removed 5 bases from V and 4 bases from J; junction bases left unmatched: 11. CDR1 and CDR2 from the germline V gene are MNHEY and SMNVEV (reference sequence). This CDR3 is 16 amino acids long. The CDR3 spells CASSPPGQGDSTEAFF. CDR3 bases: TGTGCCAGCAGTCCCCCGGGACAGGGTGATAGCACTGAAGCTTTCTTT.

The chain combines TRBV6-5 with TRBJ2-5; D unclear. The better agreement between TRBJ2-7 and the DNA end casts doubt on the J call. This CDR3 has 15 amino acids. Germline lookup yields CDR1 MNHEY and CDR2 SVGAGI. In nucleotides, the CDR3 is TGTGCCAGCAGCCACCAGACGAGCGCCACCCACGAGCAGTACTTC. Translated: CASSHQTSATHEQYF.

This clonotype was seen a few times. The chain has TRBV20-1 and TRBJ2-1; TRBD2 matches 14 bases. The trim removed 6 bases at V and 9 bases at J, leaving 10 bases unmatched. This CDR3 comprises 15 residues. Germline CDR1 DFQATT, CDR2 SNEGSKA (reference sequence). CDR3 nucleotides: TGCAGTGCCAGGACTAGCGGGAGGCATGTGGGTGAGCAGTTCTTC. This encodes CSARTSGRHVGEQFF.

This chain uses TRBV4-1 with TRBJ1-4, with D tentatively TRBD1 (6 bases). The CDR3 has 15 residues. V lost 0 bases, J lost 8 bases, and 13 bases lay in between. CDR1 and CDR2 from the germline V gene are MGHRA and YSYEKL. CDR3 coding DNA: TGCGCCAGCAGCCAAGAAGGCAGGGGACGAGAAAAACTGTTTTTT. Protein sequence: CASSQEGRGREKLFF.

The rearrangement links TRBV10-3 to TRBJ2-1; D possibly corresponds to TRBD1 (6 bases). The CDR3 contains 14 residues. V was trimmed by 4 bases and J by 5 bases, leaving 12 bases between them. Per germline, CDR1 ENHRY and CDR2 SYGVKD. The CDR3 region has the DNA TGTGCCATCAGTGCGGACAGAGGAAACAATGAGCAGTTCTTC. Its protein is CAISADRGNNEQFF.

This clonotype was observed at least ten times. The chain carries TRBV7-9 and TRBJ2-1; TRBD2 matches at 11 bases. CDR3 length equals 16 residues. Germline values: CDR1 SEHNR, CDR2 FQNEAQ (reference sequence). V lost 5 bases to trimming and J lost 9 bases; unmatched junction nucleotides: 12. CDR3 region: CASSPTLAGGRGEQFF. The CDR3 DNA sequence: TGTGCCAGCAGCCCGACGCTAGCGGGAGGCCGCGGTGAGCAGTTCTTC.

The chain carries TRBV11-2 and TRBJ2-1, with TRBD2 matching over 12 bases. The CDR3 sequence is 16 residues long. V trimming: 3 bases; J trimming: 6 bases; junction bases outside the gene matches: 6. From germline, CDR1 is SGHAT and CDR2 FQNNGV. DNA of the CDR3: TGTGCCAGCAGCTTCTCTCTAGCGGGAGGGTTCAATGAGCAGTTCTTC. It specifies CASSFSLAGGFNEQFF.

The rearrangement joins TRBV29-1 to TRBJ2-7, with TRBD1 identical over 9 bases. CDR1 is SQVTM and CDR2 is ANQGSEA in the germline V gene. The CDR3 contains 13 residues. The J segment lost 1 base and the V segment lost 7 bases, leaving 5 bases of the junction unmatched. CDR3 nucleotides: TGCAGCGCCGGACAGGGGAGATCCTACGAGCAGTACTTC. As protein: CSAGQGRSYEQYF.

The chain combines TRBV4-1 with TRBJ2-3; D is possibly TRBD1 or TRBD2 (5 bases each). CDR1 MGHRA and CDR2 YSYEKL come from the germline V gene. The CDR3 length is 17 residues. Trimming removed 2 bases at V and 2 bases at J, with 17 bases between. The CDR3 is CASSQFPGSFTTDTQYF. CDR3 DNA: TGCGCCAGCAGCCAATTTCCAGGGAGCTTCACCACAGATACGCAGTATTTT.

A few counts support this clonotype. This chain uses TRBV20-1 with TRBJ1-2; D remains unclear. The CDR3 length is 16 residues. Trimming stripped 1 base from V and 1 base from J, with 16 bases between. Germline assignment: CDR1 DFQATT and CDR2 SNEGSKA (reference sequence). The CDR3 region has the DNA TGCAGTGCTAGAGCCGTTACTCTTTGGATTAACTATGGCTACACCTTC. This codes for CSARAVTLWINYGYTF.

There are a few counts of this clonotype. The chain links TRBV20-1 to TRBJ2-7, with D possibly matching TRBD1 (6 bases). This CDR3 contains 15 residues. V was trimmed by 0 bases and J by 0 bases, leaving 12 bases between them. CDR1 DFQATT and CDR2 SNEGSKA come from the germline V gene (reference sequence). In DNA, the CDR3 is TGCAGTGCTAGAGATATCGAGACAGGCTCCTACGAGCAGTACTTC. This sequence encodes CSARDIETGSYEQYF.

The sample holds one count of this clonotype. This chain uses TRBV2 with TRBJ1-1; D is perhaps TRBD1 (6 bases). Germline CDR1 reads SNHLY; CDR2 reads FYNNEI. V lost 9 bases to trimming and J lost 1 base, with 12 bases between them. The CDR3 is 13 residues long. As DNA, the CDR3 is TGTGCCAGAAGATACAGGGAGAACACTGAAGCTTTCTTT. Translation: CARRYRENTEAFF.

The V gene is TRBV20-1, the J gene TRBJ1-4; possible D gene TRBD1, 5 bases. The germline V gene encodes CDR1 DFQATT and CDR2 SNEGSKA (reference sequence). Between the trimmed V and J ends, which lost 7 bases and 3 bases, there was a span of 15 bases. The CDR3 sequence is 14 residues long. CDR3 sequence reads: CSVSGRLSNEKLFF. The CDR3 DNA reads as TGCAGTGTGTCAGGGAGGTTGTCTAATGAAAAACTGTTTTTT.

This clonotype was detected only a few times. CDR3 residues: CAIGAPQDTQYF. The CDR3 nucleotides are TGTGCCATCGGGGCCCCACAAGATACGCAGTATTTT. V usage is TRBV10-3 and J usage is TRBJ2-3; possible D gene TRBD1, 5 bases. Germline values: CDR1 ENHRY, CDR2 SYGVKD. V was cut by 8 bases and J by 5 bases, with 11 bases left in between. The length of the CDR3 is 12 residues.

V and J are TRBV5-1 and TRBJ1-1; the D is unclear. This CDR3 spans 19 amino acids. Trimming took off 0 bases at V and 2 bases at J, with 23 bases between the two ends. The germline CDR1 and CDR2 sequences are SGHRS and YFSETQ. In DNA form, the CDR3 reads TGCGCCAGCAGCTTGGTTCCATTGTCGGTACAGTCTCTCAACACTGAAGCTTTCTTT. Its protein product is CASSLVPLSVQSLNTEAFF.

With regard to this clonotype: The junction and the germline gene differ at one end; a read error may be behind it. V and J are TRBV11-2 and TRBJ2-1; D unclear. In germline, CDR1 is SGHAT, CDR2 FQNNGV. CDR3 length: 15 amino acids. The CDR3 DNA reads as TGTGCCAGCGGCTTAGATTTTGGCTCCTACAATGAGCAGTTCTTC. This codes for CASGLDFGSYNEQFF.

The chain joins TRBV28 to TRBJ2-1; 9 bases match TRBD2. Per germline, CDR1 MDHEN and CDR2 SYDVKM. CDR3 length equals 17 residues. J gave up 13 bases and V 6 bases, and 22 bases lay outside the gene matches. The CDR3 DNA is TGTGCCAGCAGCTTGGCCGCGGGAGGGCCAGGAGTCGCGACCCAGTTCTTC. Amino acids: CASSLAAGGPGVATQFF.

The sample holds many counts of this clonotype. The chain has TRBV28 and TRBJ2-1, with no clear D. Germline V gene data show CDR1 as MDHEN and CDR2 as SYDVKM. The CDR3 loop spans 14 amino acids. Trimming took 8 bases from V and 0 from J, leaving 11 bases between them. The CDR3 bases are TGTGCCAGCGAACGGAGTTCCTCCTACAATGAGCAGTTCTTC. It specifies CASERSSSYNEQFF.